This T cell receptor beta chain was retrieved from a study of CD8 T cells in ankylosing spondylitis. Findings and limits, study-wide: Both synovial fluid and blood in reactive arthritis had previously been reported to carry some motif variants. Characteristic of ankylosing spondylitis blood, it appeared, was a TCR beta motif comprising roughly 8 highly homologous variants. Significantly higher representation of disease-linked clones was reported for matched ankylosing spondylitis synovial fluid.

The germline gives CDR1 LNHDA, CDR2 SQIVND (reference sequence). CDR3 length equals 18 residues. The J segment lost 0 bases and the V segment lost 2 bases, leaving 9 bases of the junction unmatched. Library preparation for TCR beta used quantitative 5'-RACE with molecular barcodes. TCRdb re-analysed the 5' RACE reads in MiXCR, keeping a single row per CDR3 protein. Of some 840,000 distinct CDR3 sequences in the sample, approximately 10% were seen once. A note on this clonotype: Its antigen remains unidentified.

This receptor was taken from a male donor with ankylosing spondylitis. J is TRBJ2-1 and V is TRBV19, with 8 bases identical to TRBD2. Source material: blood, either unsorted or a sorted T cell fraction (not recorded which). The CDR3: CASSISLAGPSSYNEQFF. The CDR3 DNA reads TGTGCCAGTAGTATAAGCCTAGCGGGCCCCTCCTCCTACAATGAGCAGTTCTTC.